The rows below give T cell receptor beta chains drawn from one sample of a study of blood T cell repertoires in COVID-19. Measured with immunoSEQ multiplex PCR; TCRdb has only the in-frame clones, and not every one. Found here are 150,000 to 200,000 clones, roughly 88% of them singletons; the top ten hold around 9.5%. Sequenced input: PBMCs or T cells enriched from blood (not recorded which). These receptors all stem from a woman between 18 and 29 years old who had recovered from COVID-19. Both conserved end residues are part of each CDR3. D genes are given only for firm matches. The size of a clone is reported for some rows only, either as once, few or many, or as a class for expanded clones.

CDR3,DNA,V,size,J,D
CASSTGTITEAFF,TGTGCCAGCAGCACAGGGACGATCACTGAAGCTTTCTTT,TRBV7-9,once,TRBJ1-1,-
CASSVGLAGADNEQFF,TGTGCCAGCAGCGTAGGACTAGCGGGAGCGGACAATGAGCAGTTCTTC,TRBV9,once,TRBJ2-1,TRBD2
CASSGGTGPFETQYF,TGTGCCAGCAGCGGAGGGACAGGGCCGTTCGAGACCCAGTACTTC,TRBV9,once,TRBJ2-5,TRBD1
CASSRFAQAGYEQYF,TGTGCCAGCAGTCGTTTCGCGCAGGCCGGCTACGAGCAGTACTTC,TRBV7-2,-,TRBJ2-7,-
CASSSRQGNINEQFF,TGTGCCAGCAGCTCCCGACAGGGGAATATCAATGAGCAGTTCTTC,TRBV7-2,-,TRBJ2-1,TRBD1
CASSLTGIYGYTF,TGTGCCAGCAGTTTGACAGGGATCTATGGCTACACCTTC,TRBV28,-,TRBJ1-2,TRBD1
CASSSWPPQGADTGELFF,TGTGCTAGCAGCTCTTGGCCCCCGCAGGGGGCGGACACCGGGGAGCTGTTTTTT,TRBV7-7,-,TRBJ2-2,TRBD1
CASSLDRPPYEQYF,TGCGCCAGCAGCTTAGACAGGCCCCCCTACGAGCAGTACTTC,TRBV5-1,-,TRBJ2-7,-
CASSWSGLNTEAFF,TGCGCCAGCAGCTGGAGCGGGCTGAACACTGAAGCTTTCTTT,TRBV5-1,-,TRBJ1-1,-
CASSEHQGFDTEAFF,TGTGCCAGCAGTGAACACCAGGGCTTTGACACTGAAGCTTTCTTT,TRBV2,few,TRBJ1-1,-
CASSLRAQGTEAFF,TGTGCCAGCAGCTTAAGGGCCCAGGGCACTGAAGCTTTCTTT,TRBV7-2,-,TRBJ1-1,-
CASSSTEGDRSYGYTF,TGTGCCAGCAGTTCTACAGAAGGGGACAGATCTTATGGCTACACCTTC,TRBV28,-,TRBJ1-2,TRBD1
CASSVTGELAGDYEQYF,TGTGCCAGCAGTGTTACAGGGGAGCTAGCGGGGGACTACGAGCAGTACTTC,TRBV6-1,-,TRBJ2-7,TRBD2
CASSPAVMNTEAFF,TGTGCCAGCAGTCCGGCGGTCATGAACACTGAAGCTTTCTTT,TRBV6-5,-,TRBJ1-1,-
CASSQQMGQSGNTIYF,TGTGCCAGCAGCCAACAGATGGGGCAAAGTGGAAACACCATATATTTT,TRBV11-1,-,TRBJ1-3,-
CASSSGFSYEQYF,TGTGCCAGCAGTTCAGGGTTCTCCTACGAGCAGTACTTC,TRBV13,-,TRBJ2-7,-
CASSFEGVDTEAFF,TGTGCCAGCAGCTTTGAGGGGGTAGACACTGAAGCTTTCTTT,TRBV11-2,-,TRBJ1-1,-
CASKKQGNTEAFF,TGTGCCAGCAAGAAACAGGGGAACACTGAAGCTTTCTTT,TRBV28,-,TRBJ1-1,-
CASSLAIGGHNEQFF,TGTGCCAGCAGCTTAGCGATCGGGGGGCACAATGAGCAGTTCTTC,TRBV7-8,-,TRBJ2-1,-
CASSLIFQGRRTDTQYF,TGTGCCAGCAGCTTAATTTTCCAGGGGCGACGCACAGATACGCAGTATTTT,TRBV7-9,-,TRBJ2-3,-
CAWSAGLLNTEAFF,TGTGCCTGGAGTGCCGGACTCCTGAACACTGAAGCTTTCTTT,TRBV30,once,TRBJ1-1,-
CASSRTSGSTYEQYF,TGTGCCAGCAGCCGGACTAGCGGGTCTACCTACGAGCAGTACTTC,TRBV5-4,-,TRBJ2-7,TRBD2
CASSGVSERGYEQYF,TGTGCCAGCAGTGGGGTTAGCGAGAGAGGTTACGAGCAGTACTTC,TRBV2,-,TRBJ2-7,-
CASSPGDLNYEQYF,TGCGCCAGCAGCCCGGGGGACCTAAACTACGAGCAGTACTTC,TRBV5-1,-,TRBJ2-7,-